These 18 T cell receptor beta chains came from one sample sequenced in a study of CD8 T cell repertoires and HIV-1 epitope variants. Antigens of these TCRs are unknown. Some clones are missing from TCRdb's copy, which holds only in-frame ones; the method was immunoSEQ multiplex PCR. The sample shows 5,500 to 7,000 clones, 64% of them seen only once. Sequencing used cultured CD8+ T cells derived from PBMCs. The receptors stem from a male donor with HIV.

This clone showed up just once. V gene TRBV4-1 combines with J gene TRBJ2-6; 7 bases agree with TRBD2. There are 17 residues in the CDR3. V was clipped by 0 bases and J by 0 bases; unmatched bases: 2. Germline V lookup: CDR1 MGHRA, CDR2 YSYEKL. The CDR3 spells CASSQDGGGSGANVLTF. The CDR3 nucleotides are TGCGCCAGCAGCCAAGATGGGGGGGGCTCTGGGGCCAACGTCCTGACTTTC.

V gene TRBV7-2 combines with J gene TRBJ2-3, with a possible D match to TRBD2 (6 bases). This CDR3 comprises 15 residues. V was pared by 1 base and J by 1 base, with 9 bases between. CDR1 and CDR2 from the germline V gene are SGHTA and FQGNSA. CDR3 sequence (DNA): TGTGCCAGCAGCTTAGTCGGCGGGGGCACAGATACGCAGTATTTT. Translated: CASSLVGGGTDTQYF.

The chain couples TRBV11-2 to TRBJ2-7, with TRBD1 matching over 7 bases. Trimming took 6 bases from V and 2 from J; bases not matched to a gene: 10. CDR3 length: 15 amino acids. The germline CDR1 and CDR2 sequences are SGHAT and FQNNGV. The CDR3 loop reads CASSRGTGQTYEQYF. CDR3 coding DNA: TGTGCCAGCAGTAGGGGGACGGGACAGACCTACGAGCAGTACTTC.

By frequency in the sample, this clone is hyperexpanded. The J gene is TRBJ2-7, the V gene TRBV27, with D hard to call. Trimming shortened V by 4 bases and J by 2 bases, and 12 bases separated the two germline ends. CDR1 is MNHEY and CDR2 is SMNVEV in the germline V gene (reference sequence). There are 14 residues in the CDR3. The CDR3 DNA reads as TGTGCCAGCAGTTCAGATGTCTCGGCCTACGAGCAGTACTTC. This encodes CASSSDVSAYEQYF.

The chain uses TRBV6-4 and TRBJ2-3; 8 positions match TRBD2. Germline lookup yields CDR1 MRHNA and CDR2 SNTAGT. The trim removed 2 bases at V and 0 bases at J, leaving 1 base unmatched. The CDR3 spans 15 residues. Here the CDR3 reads CASSDASGSTDTQYF. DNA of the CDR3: TGTGCCAGCAGTGACGCTAGCGGGAGCACAGATACGCAGTATTTT.

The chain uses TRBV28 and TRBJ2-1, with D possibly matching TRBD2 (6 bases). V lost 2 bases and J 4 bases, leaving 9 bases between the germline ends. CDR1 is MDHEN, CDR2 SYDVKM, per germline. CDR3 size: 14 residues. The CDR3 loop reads CASSLTSLYNEQFF. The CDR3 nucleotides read TGTGCCAGCAGTTTAACTAGCTTGTACAATGAGCAGTTCTTC.

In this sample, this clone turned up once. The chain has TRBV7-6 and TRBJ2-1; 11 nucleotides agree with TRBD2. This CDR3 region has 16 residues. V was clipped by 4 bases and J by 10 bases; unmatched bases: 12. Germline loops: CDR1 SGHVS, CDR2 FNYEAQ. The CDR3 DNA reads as TGTGCCAGCAGCTCATTAGCGGGAGGGGGGCCTGGGGAGCAGTTCTTC. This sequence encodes CASSSLAGGGPGEQFF. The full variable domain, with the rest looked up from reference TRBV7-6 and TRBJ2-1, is GAGVSQSPRYKVTKRGQDVALRCDPISGHVSLYWYRQALGQGPEFLTYFNYEAQQDKSGLPNDRFSAERPEGSISTLTIQRTEQRDSAMYRCASSSLAGGGPGEQFFGPGTRLTVL.

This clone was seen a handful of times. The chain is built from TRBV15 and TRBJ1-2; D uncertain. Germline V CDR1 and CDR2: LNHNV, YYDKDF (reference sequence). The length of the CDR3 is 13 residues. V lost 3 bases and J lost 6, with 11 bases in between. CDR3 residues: CATSSRILDGYTF. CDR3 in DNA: TGTGCCACCAGCAGTCGGATCCTGGATGGCTACACCTTC.

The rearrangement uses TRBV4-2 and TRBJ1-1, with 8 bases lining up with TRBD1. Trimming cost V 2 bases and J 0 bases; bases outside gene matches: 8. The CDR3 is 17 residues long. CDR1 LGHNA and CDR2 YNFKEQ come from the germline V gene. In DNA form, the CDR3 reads TGTGCCAGCAGCCAATTTTCGACAGGGGCTATGAACACTGAAGCTTTCTTT. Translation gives CASSQFSTGAMNTEAFF.

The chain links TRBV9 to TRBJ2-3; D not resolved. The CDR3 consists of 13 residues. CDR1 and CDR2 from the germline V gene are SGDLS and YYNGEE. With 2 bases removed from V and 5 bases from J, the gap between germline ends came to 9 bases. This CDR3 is CASSVPPRDTQYF. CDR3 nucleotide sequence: TGTGCCAGCAGCGTCCCCCCCCGAGATACGCAGTATTTT.

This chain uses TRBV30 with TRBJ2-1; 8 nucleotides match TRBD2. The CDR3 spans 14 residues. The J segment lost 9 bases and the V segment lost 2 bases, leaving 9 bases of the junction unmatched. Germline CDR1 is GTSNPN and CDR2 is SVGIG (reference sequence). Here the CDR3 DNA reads TGTGCCTGGAGTCCGGGACTAGAGACGACTGAGCAGTTCTTC. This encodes CAWSPGLETTEQFF. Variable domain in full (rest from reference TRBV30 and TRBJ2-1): SQTIHQWPATLVQPVGSPLSLECTVEGTSNPNLYWYRQAAGRGLQLLFYSVGIGQISSEVPQNLSASRPQDRQFILSSKKLLLSDSGFYLCAWSPGLETTEQFFGPGTRLTVL.

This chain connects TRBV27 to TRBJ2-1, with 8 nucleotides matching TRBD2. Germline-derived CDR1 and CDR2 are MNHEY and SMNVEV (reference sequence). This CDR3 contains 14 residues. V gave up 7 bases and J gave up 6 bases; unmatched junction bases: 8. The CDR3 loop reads CASTPSGSGNEQFF. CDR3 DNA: TGTGCCAGCACCCCGAGCGGGAGCGGCAATGAGCAGTTCTTC.

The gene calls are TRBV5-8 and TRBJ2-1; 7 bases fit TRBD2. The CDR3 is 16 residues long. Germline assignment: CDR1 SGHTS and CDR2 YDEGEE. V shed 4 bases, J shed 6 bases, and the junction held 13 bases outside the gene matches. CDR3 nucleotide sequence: TGTGCCAGCAGCGAGAGCCCTGGACTAGGGCTCAATGAGCAGTTCTTC. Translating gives CASSESPGLGLNEQFF. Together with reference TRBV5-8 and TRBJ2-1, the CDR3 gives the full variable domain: EAGVTQSPTHLIKTRGQQATLRCSPISGHTSVYWYQQALGLGLQFLLWYDEGEERNRGNFPPRFSGRQFPNYSSELNVNALELEDSALYLCASSESPGLGLNEQFFGPGTRLTVL.

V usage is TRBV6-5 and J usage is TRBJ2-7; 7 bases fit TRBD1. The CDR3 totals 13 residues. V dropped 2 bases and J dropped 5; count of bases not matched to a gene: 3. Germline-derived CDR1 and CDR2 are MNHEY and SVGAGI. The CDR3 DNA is TGTGCCAGCAGTTACCAGGGGGTGAACGAGCAGTACTTC. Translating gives CASSYQGVNEQYF.

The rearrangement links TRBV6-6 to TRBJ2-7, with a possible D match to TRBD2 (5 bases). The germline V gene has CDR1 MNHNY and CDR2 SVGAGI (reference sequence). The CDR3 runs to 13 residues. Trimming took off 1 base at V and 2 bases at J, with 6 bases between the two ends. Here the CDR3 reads CASSYFGAYEQYF. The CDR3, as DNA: TGTGCCAGCAGTTACTTCGGGGCCTACGAGCAGTACTTC.

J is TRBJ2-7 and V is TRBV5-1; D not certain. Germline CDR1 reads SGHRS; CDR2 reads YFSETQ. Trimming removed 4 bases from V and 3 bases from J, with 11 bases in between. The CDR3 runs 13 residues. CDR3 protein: CASSPWSLYEQYF. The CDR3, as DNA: TGCGCCAGCAGCCCCTGGTCTCTCTACGAGCAGTACTTC.

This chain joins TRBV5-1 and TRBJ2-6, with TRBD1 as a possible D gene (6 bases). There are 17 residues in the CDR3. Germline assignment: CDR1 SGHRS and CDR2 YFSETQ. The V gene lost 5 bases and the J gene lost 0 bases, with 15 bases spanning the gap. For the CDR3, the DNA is TGCGCCAGCAGAGGGACACACTCCGACTCTGGGGCCAACGTCCTGACTTTC. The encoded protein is CASRGTHSDSGANVLTF.

DNA of the CDR3: TGTGCCAGCAGTGAAAATCTGGAGACTAGCGACGGATACGAGCAGTACTTC. Translating it yields CASSENLETSDGYEQYF. V gene TRBV2 combines with J gene TRBJ2-7; TRBD2 agrees at 8 bases. In germline, CDR1 is SNHLY, CDR2 FYNNEI. V dropped 2 bases and J dropped 4; count of bases not matched to a gene: 13. CDR3 size: 17 residues. The full variable domain, its missing parts supplied by reference TRBV2 and TRBJ2-7, is EPEVTQTPSHQVTQMGQEVILRCVPISNHLYFYWYRQILGQKVEFLVSFYNNEISEKSEIFDDQFSVERPDGSNFTLKIRSTKLEDSAMYFCASSENLETSDGYEQYFGPGTRLTVT.